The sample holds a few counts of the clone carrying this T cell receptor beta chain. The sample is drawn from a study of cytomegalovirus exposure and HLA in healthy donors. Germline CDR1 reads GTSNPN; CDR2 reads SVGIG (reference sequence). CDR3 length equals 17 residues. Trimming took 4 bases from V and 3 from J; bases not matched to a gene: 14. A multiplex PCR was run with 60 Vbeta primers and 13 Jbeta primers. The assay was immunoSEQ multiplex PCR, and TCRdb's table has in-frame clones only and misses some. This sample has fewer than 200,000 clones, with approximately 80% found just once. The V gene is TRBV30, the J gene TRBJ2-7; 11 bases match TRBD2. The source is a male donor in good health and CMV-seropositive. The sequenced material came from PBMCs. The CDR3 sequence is CAWIVYHSGGGHYEQYF. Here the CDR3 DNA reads TGTGCCTGGATAGTGTATCATAGCGGGGGGGGCCACTACGAGCAGTACTTC.